This TCR beta chain comes out of a study of T cells in Graves' hyperthyroidism and ophthalmopathy. Exclusion criteria comprised uncontrolled infection, other autoimmune disease, pregnancy or lactation. Per germline, CDR1 LNHNV and CDR2 YYDKDF (reference sequence). The CDR3 totals 16 residues. J lost 3 bases, V lost 3 bases, and 6 bases had no gene match. The study, taken as a whole, reports: The model's output predicted ophthalmopathy at a median of roughly 6.9 months prior to onset. Most thyroid clonotypes expanded above 0.001 appeared in blood too.

The sample holds one count of this clonotype. Antigen unknown. Authors of the study amplified TCR beta CDR3 regions from RNA transcripts. Primed by the HTBI set, a first-round RT-PCR was run on the TCR CDR3. TCRdb called the multiplex PCR reads again in MiXCR, with one record for every CDR3 protein. Among more than 500,000 distinct CDR3 sequences listed, roughly 50% were seen once. The sequence derives from an adult woman with Graves' disease, either hyperthyroidism or ophthalmopathy (not recorded which). Sequencing input: peripheral blood or thyroid tissue (not recorded which). The rearrangement uses TRBV15 and TRBJ1-5, with TRBD1 identical over 9 bases. This CDR3 reads CATSRGDRENNQPQHF. The CDR3, as DNA: TGTGCCACCAGCAGGGGGGACAGGGAAAACAATCAGCCCCAGCATTTT.